This TCR beta chain derives from a study of blood T cell repertoires in COVID-19. Across the study: COVID-19 samples collected from the United States, Italy and Spain covered acute and convalescent phases.

The CDR3 is 17 residues long. Germline assignment: CDR1 LNHNV and CDR2 YYDKDF (reference sequence). The ends lost 6 bases at V and 0 bases at J; junction bases unmatched: 9. Profiled with immunoSEQ multiplex PCR; TCRdb holds only in-frame clones, not every one. Among over 250,000 clones listed, about 88% were seen once. Symptom resolution, clearance, or two negative PCRs marked the recovered donors of Cohort 3. The sequencing input was PBMCs or T cells enriched from blood (not recorded which). The TCR was taken from a woman in her forties or fifties who had recovered from COVID-19. The chain combines TRBV15 with TRBJ1-1; TRBD1 aligns across 11 bases. CDR3: CATREDRGLDMNTEAFF. As DNA, the CDR3 is TGTGCCACCAGGGAGGACAGGGGGCTAGATATGAACACTGAAGCTTTCTTT.